A single sample is the source of the 25 T cell receptor beta chains below, sequenced in a study of blood T cells in healthy people across ages (dated by TCRdb to between 2014 and 2016). Library preparation was by 5' RACE. A second PCR of about 6 to 11 cycles was performed with a sample-barcoded 5' primer and a J-beta primer mix. The public sequencing data were trimmed at Q25 with fastp and processed into clonotypes with MiXCR by TCRdb, which kept only in-frame beta chains. Identical CDR3 protein sequences are pooled into one entry, listed with their most common genes and DNA. Here the sample has over 1,500,000 distinct CDR3 sequences; roughly two fifths occur a single time. The ten top clones hold under 30% of the sample. Sequenced sample: blood. These receptors came from a human donor in good health.

This clonotype occurred a few times. The rearrangement joins TRBV2 to TRBJ1-5; the D gene is possibly TRBD1 (6 bases). The germline V gene has CDR1 SNHLY and CDR2 FYNNEI. CDR3 length: 13 amino acids. V lost 8 bases and J lost 7, with 15 bases in between. In DNA, the CDR3 is TGTGCCAGCTCGGAACAGGGTTGGCAGCCCCAGCATTTT. Translating gives CASSEQGWQPQHF.

The V call is TRBV7-2, the J call TRBJ1-5; D gene uncertain. CDR3 size: 18 residues. CDR1 is SGHTA, CDR2 FQGNSA, per germline. The germline V and J ends were trimmed by 5 bases and 0 bases, with 20 bases remaining between them. CDR3 DNA: TGTGCCAGCAGCGCGGACGTCGTCTGGGGTTATAGCAATCAGCCCCAGCATTTT. This sequence encodes CASSADVVWGYSNQPQHF.

This chain joins TRBV30 and TRBJ2-1, with no clear D. Germline assignment: CDR1 GTSNPN and CDR2 SVGIG (reference sequence). The ends were cut back, 1 base at V and 4 bases at J, with 14 bases in the middle. The CDR3 is 15 residues long. The CDR3 nucleotides read TGTGCCTGGAGTGAGACGAATGTAAGGTACAATGAGCAGTTCTTC. Translating gives CAWSETNVRYNEQFF.

Ten or more counts support this clonotype. This chain connects TRBV7-2 to TRBJ2-6; tentatively, D is TRBD2 (5 bases). With 5 bases removed from V and 9 bases from J, the gap between germline ends came to 17 bases. CDR1 SGHTA and CDR2 FQGNSA come from the germline V gene. The CDR3 contains 15 residues. DNA for the CDR3: TGTGCCAGCAGCCGAGGAGAGGGTGGGCACAACGTCCTGACTTTC. Residues: CASSRGEGGHNVLTF. The complete variable domain, with remaining parts taken from reference TRBV7-2 and TRBJ2-6, reads GAGVSQSPSNKVTEKGKDVELRCDPISGHTALYWYRQSLGQGLEFLIYFQGNSAPDKSGLPSDRFSAERTGGSVSTLTIQRTQQEDSAVYLCASSRGEGGHNVLTFGAGSRLTVL.

The rearrangement joins TRBV3-1 to TRBJ2-6; D call uncertain. The CDR3 covers 17 residues. The ends were cut back, 1 base at V and 1 base at J, with 11 bases in the middle. Germline CDR1 and CDR2: LGHDT and YNNKEL (reference sequence). DNA for the CDR3: TGTGCCAGCAGCCAAGTTGGTGGGAATTCTGGGGCCAACGTCCTGACTTTC. Translated: CASSQVGGNSGANVLTF.

This clonotype was counted once. The gene calls are TRBV12-3 or TRBV12-4 and TRBJ2-5; 8 bases fit TRBD1. Unmatched junction bases numbered 7, after V lost 8 bases and J lost 2 bases. This CDR3 region has 14 residues. The CDR3 bases are TGTGCCAGCTCAGGGACAGGCCCTCAAGAGACCCAGTACTTC. Translation gives CASSGTGPQETQYF.

As regards this clonotype: A much larger clone is a single base away; this may be a read error. This chain links TRBV5-5 with TRBJ2-4; D unresolved. The better agreement between TRBJ2-7 and the DNA end casts doubt on the J call. The CDR3 sequence is 16 residues long. The germline gives CDR1 SGHKS, CDR2 YYEKEE (reference sequence). The CDR3 DNA reads TGTGCCAGCAGCCGGCCGGCGGATCCATTGATTGACGAGCAGTACTTC. Protein: CASSRPADPLIDEQYF.

In its sample, this clonotype was seen a few times. The chain carries TRBV9 and TRBJ2-4; tentatively, D is TRBD2 (6 bases). V dropped 4 bases and J dropped 0 bases, with 14 bases sitting between them. The CDR3 has 16 amino acids. Per the germline V gene, CDR1 is SGDLS and CDR2 is YYNGEE. The CDR3: CASSLGTELAKNIQYF. CDR3 sequence (DNA): TGTGCCAGCAGCCTCGGGACTGAGCTAGCCAAAAACATTCAGTACTTC.

The chain is built from TRBV2 and TRBJ2-3; TRBD2 matches at 9 bases. CDR3 length: 15 residues. The V and J ends lost 3 bases and 5 bases, in that order; junction bases with no gene match: 6. The germline gives CDR1 SNHLY, CDR2 FYNNEI. The CDR3 sequence is CASSDSGGWIDTQYF. In DNA form, the CDR3 reads TGTGCCAGCAGTGATAGCGGGGGATGGATAGATACGCAGTATTTT.

CDR3 nucleotide sequence: TGCAGTGCTGGTGACTGGGAGCAGTTCTTC. It yields the protein CSAGDWEQFF. The V and J genes are TRBV20-1 and TRBJ2-1; D not resolved. This CDR3 is built from 10 residues. CDR1 is DFQATT and CDR2 is SNEGSKA in the germline V gene (reference sequence). V was pared by 5 bases and J by 10 bases, with 9 bases between.

CDR3 protein: CASSMGQGGEQYF. As DNA, the CDR3 is TGCGCCAGCAGCATGGGACAAGGCGGCGAGCAGTACTTC. The rearrangement uses TRBV5-1 and TRBJ2-5, with D possibly being TRBD1 (6 bases). The end of the DNA is better explained by TRBJ2-7, so the J call may be wrong. Per germline, CDR1 SGHRS and CDR2 YFSETQ. The CDR3 covers 13 residues.

The V and J genes are TRBV7-9 and TRBJ1-4; D remains ambiguous. This CDR3 has 15 residues. Trimming took 4 bases from V and 4 from J, leaving 13 bases between them. The germline gives CDR1 SEHNR, CDR2 FQNEAQ (reference sequence). In DNA form, the CDR3 reads TGTGCCAGCAGCTACCGGACGGATTATAATGAAAAACTGTTTTTT. Encoded protein: CASSYRTDYNEKLFF.

This clonotype was observed a handful of times. This chain uses TRBV7-2 with TRBJ1-2, with TRBD1 as a possible D gene (5 bases). The CDR3 is 14 amino acids. V lost 1 base and J lost 7, with 13 bases in between. The V gene's germline CDR1 is SGHTA and CDR2 FQGNSA. The CDR3 is CASSLDGGYGGYTF. As DNA, the CDR3 is TGTGCCAGCAGCTTAGACGGGGGGTATGGTGGCTACACCTTC.

This clonotype was detected a few times. The chain recombines TRBV5-6 with TRBJ2-3, with 8 nucleotides matching TRBD2. Losses at the gene ends were 2 bases for V and 0 bases for J; bases not matched to a gene: 14. Per germline, CDR1 SGHDT and CDR2 YYEEEE. The CDR3 spans 19 residues. The chain's CDR3 is CASSFGLQVAGYSTDTQYF. CDR3 sequence (DNA): TGTGCCAGCAGCTTTGGGCTCCAAGTAGCGGGATATAGCACAGATACGCAGTATTTT.

The chain couples TRBV4-3 to TRBJ1-5, with 9 bases fitting TRBD1. CDR3 size: 15 residues. Germline trimming cut 0 bases from V and 6 bases from J; bases unmatched to any gene: 3. The germline V gene has CDR1 LGHNA and CDR2 YSLEER. For the CDR3, the DNA is TGCGCCAGCAGCCAAGATCAGACAGGGGGTCAGCCCCAGCATTTT. It is translated as CASSQDQTGGQPQHF.

Comment on this clonotype: This may be a read error: a much more frequent sequence differs by one nucleotide. The chain links TRBV7-2 to TRBJ2-3; TRBD1 is a possible D gene (6 bases). Trimming cost V 1 base and J 6 bases, with 17 bases left between them. This CDR3 region has 16 residues. Germline CDR1 SGHTA, CDR2 FQGNSA. The CDR3 region is CASSLVGEGVGDTQYF. CDR3 coding DNA: TGTGCCAGCAGCTTAGTCGGCGAGGGGGTTGGGGATACGCAGTATTTT.

The V and J genes are TRBV19 and TRBJ2-7, with D uncertain. In germline, CDR1 is LNHDA, CDR2 SQIVND (reference sequence). The CDR3 covers 11 residues. With 6 bases removed from V and 6 bases from J, the gap between germline ends came to 9 bases. This chain's CDR3 is CASSGDGEQYF. CDR3 DNA sequence: TGTGCCAGTAGCGGAGACGGCGAGCAGTACTTC.

The chain carries TRBV11-2 and TRBJ2-5; D possibly corresponds to TRBD1 (6 bases). V dropped 1 base and J dropped 0 bases, with 15 bases sitting between them. The CDR3 runs 17 residues. The germline V gene encodes CDR1 SGHAT and CDR2 FQNNGV. The CDR3 here is CASSLVIWGQNQETQYF. CDR3 bases: TGTGCCAGCAGCTTAGTAATCTGGGGACAAAACCAAGAGACCCAGTACTTC.

A few counts support this clonotype. V gene TRBV28 combines with J gene TRBJ2-2, with D possibly matching TRBD2 (6 bases). Germline loops: CDR1 MDHEN, CDR2 SYDVKM. The CDR3 is 16 residues long. V was cut by 2 bases and J by 3 bases, with 13 bases left in between. CDR3 DNA sequence: TGTGCCAGCAGTTTACCGGGACTGCACTACACCGGGGAGCTGTTTTTT. Translating it yields CASSLPGLHYTGELFF.

The V call is TRBV5-1, the J call TRBJ1-6; D uncertain. V shed 5 bases and J shed 7 bases, with 13 bases lying between them. Germline values: CDR1 SGHRS, CDR2 YFSETQ. The CDR3 covers 14 residues. This CDR3 reads CASSFTGVNSPLHF. The CDR3 coding sequence is TGCGCCAGCAGTTTTACGGGTGTGAATTCACCCCTCCACTTT.

The chain links TRBV27 to TRBJ2-7; 8 bases are a match to TRBD2. Germline loops: CDR1 MNHEY, CDR2 SMNVEV (reference sequence). The CDR3 extends over 16 amino acids. The V and J ends lost 6 bases and 0 bases, in that order; junction bases with no gene match: 10. The CDR3 DNA follows: TGTGCCAGCAGCTCAGGCCCGGGGGGGGGCTCCTACGAGCAGTACTTC. Protein: CASSSGPGGGSYEQYF.

There are a few counts of this clonotype. This sequence joins TRBV29-1 and TRBJ1-1; TRBD1 agrees at 7 bases. This CDR3 region has 18 residues. Germline V gene lookup returns CDR1 SQVTM and CDR2 ANQGSEA. The V gene end was trimmed by 3 bases and the J gene end by 6 bases; junction bases not matched to a gene: 22. The CDR3 region is CSVDYWDRDTMLGAEAFF. DNA for the CDR3: TGCAGCGTTGATTATTGGGACAGAGACACTATGCTGGGGGCTGAAGCTTTCTTT.

V gene TRBV4-2 combines with J gene TRBJ2-4, with a tentative D call TRBD1 (5 bases). The J call may be mistaken, given a closer DNA end match to TRBJ2-7. Germline CDR1 is LGHNA and CDR2 is YNFKEQ. The CDR3 runs 15 residues. The CDR3 sequence: CASSQGTLTSYEQYF. For the CDR3, the DNA is TGTGCCAGCAGCCAAGGGACATTGACGAGCTACGAGCAGTACTTC.

This CDR3 reads CASSPPESVYEQYF. The CDR3 DNA is TGTGCCAGCAGCCCTCCGGAGTCGGTTTACGAGCAGTACTTC. V and J are TRBV9 and TRBJ2-7; D not certain. Germline V gene data show CDR1 as SGDLS and CDR2 as YYNGEE. Trimming shortened V by 4 bases and J by 4 bases, and 15 bases separated the two germline ends. The CDR3 spans 14 residues.

This clonotype was counted between two and nine times. The chain carries TRBV3-1 and TRBJ2-6; 9 nucleotides match TRBD1. Unmatched junction bases numbered 7, after V lost 4 bases and J lost 0 bases. This CDR3 spans 18 amino acids. Per the germline V gene, CDR1 is LGHDT and CDR2 is YNNKEL (reference sequence). The CDR3 bases are TGTGCCAGCAGCCCACTGACAGGGGGACCCTCTGGGGCCAACGTCCTGACTTTC. Encoded protein: CASSPLTGGPSGANVLTF.